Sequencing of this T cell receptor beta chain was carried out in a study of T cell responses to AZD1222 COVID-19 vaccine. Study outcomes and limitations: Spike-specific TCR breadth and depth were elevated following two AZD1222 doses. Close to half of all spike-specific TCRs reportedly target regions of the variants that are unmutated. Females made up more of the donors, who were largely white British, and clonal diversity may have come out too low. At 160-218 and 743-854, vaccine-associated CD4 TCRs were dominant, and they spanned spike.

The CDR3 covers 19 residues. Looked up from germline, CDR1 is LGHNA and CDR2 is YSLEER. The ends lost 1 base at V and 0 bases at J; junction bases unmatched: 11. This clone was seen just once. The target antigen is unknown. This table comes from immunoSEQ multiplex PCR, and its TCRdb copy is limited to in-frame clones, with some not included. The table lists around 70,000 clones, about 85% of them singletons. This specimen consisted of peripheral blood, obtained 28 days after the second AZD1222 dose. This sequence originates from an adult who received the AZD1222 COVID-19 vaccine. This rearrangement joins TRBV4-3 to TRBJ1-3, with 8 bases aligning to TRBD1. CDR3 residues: CASSQALRDRLSSGNTIYF. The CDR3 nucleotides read TGCGCCAGCAGCCAAGCGCTCCGGGACAGGTTGAGCTCTGGAAACACCATATATTTT.